There are many counts of the clone carrying this T cell receptor (beta chain). With 6 bases clipped from V and 7 bases from J, the junction kept 4 bases outside the gene matches. The CDR3 spans 13 residues. Germline lookup yields CDR1 MRHNA and CDR2 SNTAGT. The sample originates from a study of control samples from healthy donors and cancer patients. Produced via immunoSEQ multiplex PCR; TCRdb's table is partial and in-frame only. This table has some 200,000 clones, about nine tenths appearing once. The sample comprised blood. The sequence was collected from a woman aged 25 to 39 in good health. The chain has TRBV6-4 and TRBJ1-5; 9 nucleotides match TRBD1. For the CDR3, the DNA is TGTGCCAGCAGAGACAGGGGGGGGCAGCCCCAGCATTTT. This codes for CASRDRGGQPQHF.